Listed here are 8 T cell receptor beta chains from one sample, sequenced in a study of CD8+ T cells in alopecia areata. Treatment: oral pan-JAK inhibitor, 5-10 mg twice daily. Following extraction, RNA underwent reverse transcription to cDNA, which served as the sequencing template. The protocol was immunoSEQ multiplex PCR, while the TCRdb copy is restricted to in-frame clones and leaves out a portion. The sample includes approximately 140,000 clones, about 88% of them seen just once. Here the sequenced sample was CD8+ T cells sorted from blood, taken at week 4, from a patient treated with tofacitinib. The source of these receptors is a human donor with alopecia areata.

The table lists this clone with a count of one. The chain combines TRBV7-9 with TRBJ1-4; D gene ambiguous. The CDR3 has 15 amino acids. V was pared by 5 bases and J by 7 bases, with 17 bases between. Germline V gives CDR1 SEHNR, CDR2 FQNEAQ (reference sequence). The CDR3 protein is CASSASRRSFEKLFF. Here the CDR3 DNA reads TGTGCCAGCAGCGCCAGCCGACGGAGCTTTGAAAAACTGTTTTTT. Looking up the rest from reference TRBV7-9 and TRBJ1-4 gives the full variable domain: DTGVSQNPRHKITKRGQNVTFRCDPISEHNRLYWYRQTLGQGPEFLTYFQNEAQLEKSRLLSDRFSAERPKGSFSTLEIQRTEQGDSAMYLCASSASRRSFEKLFFGSGTQLSVL.

This clone was observed a single time. The chain has TRBV6-1 and TRBJ2-1; 9 bases align to TRBD2. The V gene end was trimmed by 8 bases and the J gene end by 4 bases; junction bases not matched to a gene: 6. Germline assignment: CDR1 MNHNS and CDR2 SASEGT. The CDR3 is made up of 14 amino acids. For the CDR3, the DNA is TGTGCCAGCCGCCCGACTAGCGGATACAATGAGCAGTTCTTC. Translating it yields CASRPTSGYNEQFF.

This clone has a handful of counts. The chain links TRBV29-1 to TRBJ2-4; possibly TRBD2 for D (6 bases). This CDR3 is 13 amino acids long. Trimming pared 6 bases from V and 7 bases from J, leaving 16 bases between. Per the germline V gene, CDR1 is SQVTM and CDR2 is ANQGSEA. In DNA, the CDR3 is TGCAGCGTCTTAGCGTTTGGGGGGAACATTCAGTACTTC. It codes for CSVLAFGGNIQYF.

The rearrangement links TRBV15 to TRBJ1-2, with unresolved D. This CDR3 spans 14 amino acids. Trimming pared 0 bases from V and 2 bases from J, leaving 7 bases between. Germline CDR1 reads LNHNV; CDR2 reads YYDKDF (reference sequence). The CDR3 DNA reads as TGTGCCACCAGCAGAGATACAAGAAACTATGGCTACACCTTC. The encoded protein is CATSRDTRNYGYTF.

V usage is TRBV7-3 and J usage is TRBJ2-7; no reliable D call. V was clipped by 5 bases and J by 4 bases, with 12 bases between them. From germline, CDR1 is SGHTA and CDR2 FQGTGA. The CDR3 contains 13 residues. The CDR3 DNA reads as TGTGCCAGCAGCCCCGGACCAGAGTACGAGCAGTACTTC. It specifies CASSPGPEYEQYF.

This sequence joins TRBV15 and TRBJ2-3, with D unclear. Germline loops: CDR1 LNHNV, CDR2 YYDKDF (reference sequence). The CDR3 covers 13 residues. Trimming left V 7 bases short and J 0 bases short, with 8 bases between. The CDR3 loop is CATTAASTDTQYF. The CDR3 DNA follows: TGTGCCACCACGGCAGCTAGCACAGATACGCAGTATTTT. The variable domain in full, completed from reference TRBV15 and TRBJ2-3, reads DAMVIQNPRYQVTQFGKPVTLSCSQTLNHNVMYWYQQKSSQAPKLLFHYYDKDFNNEADTPDNFQSRRPNTSFCFLDIRSPGLGDTAMYLCATTAASTDTQYFGPGTRLTVL.

The rearrangement uses TRBV7-9 and TRBJ2-7; D might be TRBD2 (6 bases). The ends were cut back, 1 base at V and 7 bases at J, with 11 bases in the middle. Germline V gene lookup returns CDR1 SEHNR and CDR2 FQNEAQ (reference sequence). This CDR3 contains 13 residues. CDR3 protein: CASSLGLGREQYF. CDR3 nucleotide sequence: TGTGCCAGCAGCTTAGGCTTAGGGAGGGAGCAGTACTTC.

Only a few counts were recorded for this clone. J is TRBJ2-2 and V is TRBV19; TRBD1 is a possible D gene (6 bases). CDR3 length equals 13 residues. Germline CDR1 LNHDA, CDR2 SQIVND (reference sequence). The ends were cut back, 11 bases at V and 5 bases at J, with 15 bases in the middle. CDR3 sequence: CAGMNRGTGELFF. The CDR3 region has the DNA TGTGCCGGCATGAATAGGGGGACCGGGGAGCTGTTTTTT.